The rows below give T cell receptor beta chains drawn from one sample of a study of cytomegalovirus exposure and HLA in healthy donors. Assay: immunoSEQ multiplex PCR; the TCRdb copy retains only in-frame clones and omits some. The sample consists of 180,000 or so clones, roughly three quarters of them appearing once. Sequences were obtained from PBMCs. The receptors shown here come from a male donor in good health and CMV-seronegative. Each CDR3 is given with its conserved first and last residue. D genes are given only for firm matches. Not all rows give a size; the values are once, few, many and, for expanded clones, a class.

CASSYSTGGNQPQHF	TGTGCCAGCAGTTACTCGACAGGGGGAAATCAGCCCCAGCATTTT	TRBV6-5	TRBJ1-5	15	NA	TRBD1
CASSFTFSGNTIYF	TGTGCCAGCAGTTTTACATTCTCTGGAAACACCATATATTTT	TRBV6-5	TRBJ1-3	14	few	NA
CASSQDRGSSYNEQFF	TGCGCCAGCAGCCAAGATAGGGGGAGCTCCTACAATGAGCAGTTCTTC	TRBV4-1	TRBJ2-1	16	NA	NA
CASSQDWRTGENQPQHF	TGCGCCAGCAGCCAAGATTGGCGGACAGGGGAGAATCAGCCCCAGCATTTT	TRBV4-1	TRBJ1-5	17	once	TRBD1
CAWSLLASAGEQFF	TGTGCCTGGAGTCTCCTCGCTAGCGCGGGTGAGCAGTTCTTC	TRBV30	TRBJ2-1	14	few	NA
CASSPNRETQYF	TGTGCCAGCAGCCCGAACCGGGAGACCCAGTACTTC	TRBV7-7	TRBJ2-5	12	few	NA
CASSSLGGLTEAFF	TGTGCCAGCAGTTCCCTGGGGGGACTCACTGAAGCTTTCTTT	TRBV27	TRBJ1-1	14	NA	NA
CASRKGGMNTEAFF	TGTGCCAGCAGGAAAGGGGGCATGAACACTGAAGCTTTCTTT	TRBV2	TRBJ1-1	14	NA	TRBD1
CASSLAGVSPLHF	TGTGCCAGCAGCTTAGCAGGGGTTTCACCCCTCCACTTT	TRBV7-8	TRBJ1-6	13	NA	NA
CASSLTRTSGSGNEQFF	TGTGCCAGCAGCTTAACCCGGACGAGCGGGAGCGGCAATGAGCAGTTCTTC	TRBV7-3	TRBJ2-1	17	NA	TRBD2
CASSTGQGIVGELFF	TGTGCCAGCAGTACGGGACAGGGAATAGTGGGGGAGCTGTTTTTT	TRBV28	TRBJ2-2	15	once	TRBD1
CASRRRSGNSYNEQFF	TGCGCCAGCAGACGACGAAGCGGGAACTCCTACAATGAGCAGTTCTTC	TRBV5-1	TRBJ2-1	16	NA	TRBD2
CASSLSVRTGGRVYNEQFF	TGTGCCAGCAGCTTAAGTGTTCGAACCGGGGGTAGGGTCTACAATGAGCAGTTCTTC	TRBV7-8	TRBJ2-1	19	NA	NA
CASSVSPGSQETQYF	TGTGCCAGCAGCGTAAGCCCGGGGTCCCAAGAGACCCAGTACTTC	TRBV9	TRBJ2-5	15	NA	NA
CASSQVPTANEKLFF	TGCGCCAGCAGCCAAGTTCCGACAGCGAATGAAAAACTGTTTTTT	TRBV4-1	TRBJ1-4	15	NA	NA
CASTPRWDTGELFF	TGTGCCAGCACCCCGCGGTGGGACACCGGGGAGCTGTTTTTT	TRBV7-8	TRBJ2-2	14	NA	NA
CASSPGTYEQFF	TGTGCCAGCAGCCCCGGGACTTATGAGCAGTTCTTC	TRBV25-1	TRBJ2-1	12	NA	NA
CASREGMGFSNQPQHF	TGTGCCAGCAGAGAGGGAATGGGGTTTAGCAATCAGCCCCAGCATTTT	TRBV28	TRBJ1-5	16	NA	NA
CAWSRDTEAFF	TGTGCCTGGAGTCGTGACACTGAAGCTTTCTTT	TRBV30	TRBJ1-1	11	few	NA
CASSPPDRPNYGYTF	TGTGCCAGCAGTCCGCCGGACAGACCTAACTATGGCTACACCTTC	TRBV28	TRBJ1-2	15	NA	NA
CASEEGVTGGHSGNTIYF	TGTGCCAGCGAAGAGGGGGTCACAGGGGGACACTCTGGAAACACCATATATTTT	TRBV7-9	TRBJ1-3	18	once	TRBD1
CAWSDSRAQPQHF	TGTGCCTGGAGTGACAGCAGGGCACAGCCCCAGCATTTT	TRBV30	TRBJ1-5	13	once	NA
CASSSYTDTQYF	TGTGCCAGCAGTTCCTACACAGATACGCAGTATTTT	TRBV28	TRBJ2-3	12	NA	NA
CASSLGTAVGYTF	TGTGCCAGCAGTTTGGGGACAGCCGTTGGCTACACCTTC	TRBV28	TRBJ1-2	13	NA	TRBD1
CASSLDRGNTEAFF	TGTGCCAGCAGCTTAGACAGGGGGAACACTGAAGCTTTCTTT	TRBV7-2	TRBJ1-1	14	NA	TRBD1
CSVGGQDYGYTF	TGCAGCGTGGGGGGACAGGATTATGGCTACACCTTC	TRBV29-1	TRBJ1-2	12	NA	TRBD1
CASSQTQMRGGQFF	TGTGCCAGCAGCCAAACGCAGATGAGGGGAGGGCAGTTCTTC	TRBV7-9	TRBJ2-1	14	NA	NA
CASSLREGNQPQHF	TGTGCCAGCAGTTTACGGGAGGGAAATCAGCCCCAGCATTTT	TRBV27	TRBJ1-5	14	NA	NA
CATSAPGTHINEQFF	TGTGCCACCAGCGCCCCCGGGACTCATATCAATGAGCAGTTCTTC	TRBV15	TRBJ2-1	15	once	NA
CASTLSGANVLTF	TGTGCCAGCACTCTCTCTGGGGCCAACGTCCTGACTTTC	TRBV2	TRBJ2-6	13	NA	NA
CASSILTDDSNQPQHF	TGTGCCAGCTCCATTCTGACAGACGATAGCAATCAGCCCCAGCATTTT	TRBV18	TRBJ1-5	16	NA	NA
CASSPTGGGTNEQFF	TGTGCCAGCAGCCCCACCGGAGGCGGGACCAATGAGCAGTTCTTC	TRBV7-3	TRBJ2-1	15	NA	NA
CASSTLLTANYGYTF	TGTGCCAGCAGTACATTACTGACAGCTAACTATGGCTACACCTTC	TRBV6-1	TRBJ1-2	15	NA	NA
CASTKEGLANNEQFF	TGTGCCAGCACCAAGGAAGGACTAGCGAACAATGAGCAGTTCTTC	TRBV9	TRBJ2-1	15	NA	TRBD2
CASSLQGTNTEAFF	TGTGCCAGCAGCCTACAGGGTACGAACACTGAAGCTTTCTTT	TRBV7-9	TRBJ1-1	14	NA	NA
CASSQNTGELFF	TGTGCCAGCAGCCAGAACACCGGGGAGCTGTTTTTT	TRBV6-6	TRBJ2-2	12	NA	NA
CASSPPPRRGARDTQYF	TGTGCCAGCAGTCCCCCCCCGCGGCGGGGCGCTAGAGATACGCAGTATTTT	TRBV27	TRBJ2-3	17	once	NA
CASSRGLAPDTQYF	TGTGCCAGCAGCCGCGGACTAGCGCCCGATACGCAGTATTTT	TRBV7-7	TRBJ2-3	14	NA	TRBD2
CASRGDSGARYEQYF	TGTGCCAGCAGAGGGGACAGTGGAGCCCGTTACGAGCAGTACTTC	TRBV6-1	TRBJ2-7	15	once	TRBD1
CASSRTSDSYEQYF	TGTGCCAGCAGTCGGACTTCGGACTCCTACGAGCAGTACTTC	TRBV16	TRBJ2-7	14	NA	NA
CASSVYDQGDSGNTIYF	TGTGCCAGCAGCGTATATGATCAAGGGGACTCTGGAAACACCATATATTTT	TRBV9	TRBJ1-3	17	NA	NA
CASSFGTGGWIEQFF	TGTGCCAGTAGTTTCGGGACAGGGGGCTGGATTGAGCAGTTCTTC	TRBV19	TRBJ2-1	15	NA	TRBD1
CASRAGGDYGYTF	TGCGCCAGCAGGGCTGGAGGGGACTATGGCTACACCTTC	TRBV10-2	TRBJ1-2	13	NA	NA
CASSLFGSQGETQYF	TGTGCCAGCAGCTTATTCGGGAGCCAAGGGGAGACCCAGTACTTC	TRBV11-3	TRBJ2-5	15	NA	NA
CASSEDRGSYEQYF	TGTGCCAGCAGTGAAGACAGGGGCTCCTACGAGCAGTACTTC	TRBV2	TRBJ2-7	14	NA	TRBD1
CASSLAGGFNEQFF	TGTGCCAGTAGTCTCGCGGGAGGTTTCAATGAGCAGTTCTTC	TRBV19	TRBJ2-1	14	NA	TRBD2
CSVSATYEQYF	TGCAGTGTAAGCGCTACCTACGAGCAGTACTTC	TRBV20-1	TRBJ2-7	11	few	NA
CASSLPTTGLAGGNEQFF	TGTGCCAGCAGTTTACCTACGACAGGACTAGCGGGGGGAAATGAGCAGTTCTTC	TRBV28	TRBJ2-1	18	NA	TRBD2
CASRHTSGRAQYNEQFF	TGTGCCAGCAGGCACACTAGCGGGAGGGCCCAGTACAATGAGCAGTTCTTC	TRBV28	TRBJ2-1	17	few	TRBD2
CASSGSEEALGYTF	TGTGCCAGCAGTGGTTCCGAGGAGGCGCTTGGCTACACCTTC	TRBV2	TRBJ1-2	14	NA	NA
CAISESSNSYNEQFF	TGTGCCATCAGTGAGTCATCTAACTCCTACAATGAGCAGTTCTTC	TRBV10-3	TRBJ2-1	15	NA	NA
CASSLVGGAETQYF	TGTGCCAGCAGCTTGGTGGGTGGGGCAGAGACCCAGTACTTC	TRBV5-4	TRBJ2-5	14	NA	NA
CASSYQYRVTGELFF	TGTGCCAGCAGTTATCAGTACAGGGTTACCGGGGAGCTGTTTTTT	TRBV6-5	TRBJ2-2	15	NA	NA
CASSYQGAGEQYF	TGTGCCAGCAGTTATCAGGGGGCGGGCGAGCAGTACTTC	TRBV6-5	TRBJ2-7	13	NA	TRBD1
CASSLSGMYGYTF	TGTGCCAGCAGTTTATCAGGGATGTATGGCTACACCTTC	TRBV28	TRBJ1-2	13	once	NA
CASKGPGGNSPLHF	TGTGCCAGCAAGGGGCCAGGGGGCAATTCACCCCTCCACTTT	TRBV6-1	TRBJ1-6	14	NA	TRBD1
CASSSTRGLGSDTQYF	TGTGCCAGCAGCTCAACCCGGGGATTGGGTTCGGATACGCAGTATTTT	TRBV5-4	TRBJ2-3	16	NA	NA
CASSDRWNTEAFF	TGCGCCAGCAGTGATCGGTGGAACACTGAAGCTTTCTTT	TRBV10-2	TRBJ1-1	13	once	NA
CASSLDEGGPNQPQHF	TGCGCCAGCAGCTTGGATGAAGGGGGCCCAAATCAGCCCCAGCATTTT	TRBV5-1	TRBJ1-5	16	NA	TRBD1